These T cell receptor beta chains were read from a single sample in a study of control samples from healthy donors and cancer patients. Measured with immunoSEQ multiplex PCR; TCRdb has only the in-frame clones, and not every one. The data show some 410,000 clones, 80% to 95% seen once. Material for sequencing was PBMCs. The receptors were gathered from a middle-aged man with head and neck cancer. CDR3s include the opening cysteine and the closing phenylalanine or tryptophan. The order of the fields is CDR3 DNA, CDR3 protein, J gene, clone size, V gene, D gene. D genes are given only for firm matches. Size is omitted from some rows. Given values are once, few, many or a class for expanded clones.

DNA: TGTGCCAGCAGCCCCCGGGCCAACGCGTTCACTGAAGCTTTCTTT; CDR3: CASSPRANAFTEAFF; J: TRBJ1-1; size: NA; V: TRBV9; D: NA
DNA: TGTGCCAGCAGCCAAGAAAGCAATGAGCAGTTCTTC; CDR3: CASSQESNEQFF; J: TRBJ2-1; size: NA; V: TRBV3-1/TRBV3-2; D: NA
DNA: TGTGCTAGCAGCTTGGAGGGACTAGGCGATGAGCAGTTCTTC; CDR3: CASSLEGLGDEQFF; J: TRBJ2-1; size: NA; V: TRBV7-7; D: TRBD2
DNA: TGTGCCACCCTCCGGGAGAGGGAGGCGACTAATGAAAAACTGTTTTTT; CDR3: CATLREREATNEKLFF; J: TRBJ1-4; size: NA; V: TRBV28; D: NA
DNA: TGTGCCAGCAGTCTGGGGAGGACTGAAGCTTTCTTT; CDR3: CASSLGRTEAFF; J: TRBJ1-1; size: NA; V: TRBV5-6; D: NA
DNA: TGTGCCAGCCTAGACCGGATCTCCTACGAGCAGTACTTC; CDR3: CASLDRISYEQYF; J: TRBJ2-7; size: NA; V: TRBV28; D: NA
DNA: TGTGCCAGCAGTACGATATTTCTCCGGCTACCAAGCAATCAGCCCCAGCATTTT; CDR3: CASSTIFLRLPSNQPQHF; J: TRBJ1-5; size: NA; V: TRBV28; D: NA
DNA: TGTGCCAGCAGCCGAGCGGGAGTTACCTACAATGAGCAGTTCTTC; CDR3: CASSRAGVTYNEQFF; J: TRBJ2-1; size: NA; V: TRBV5-4; D: TRBD2
DNA: TGTGCCAGCAGCTGGGACAGGGGGGATTACAATGAGCAGTTCTTC; CDR3: CASSWDRGDYNEQFF; J: TRBJ2-1; size: once; V: TRBV7-3; D: TRBD1
DNA: TGTGCCAGTAGTTCCCGGGACGCTAATCAGCCCCAGCATTTT; CDR3: CASSSRDANQPQHF; J: TRBJ1-5; size: NA; V: TRBV19; D: NA
DNA: TGCAGTGCTACAGGGCGGGCTGAAGCTTTCTTT; CDR3: CSATGRAEAFF; J: TRBJ1-1; size: NA; V: TRBV20-1; D: NA
DNA: TGTGCCAGCAGCTCGTATGTGGCCCCCGAGGGAAACACCATATATTTT; CDR3: CASSSYVAPEGNTIYF; J: TRBJ1-3; size: NA; V: TRBV7-9; D: NA
DNA: TGTGCCAGCAGTGTCCGGGGACGGGGCGGGGAGCTGTTTTTT; CDR3: CASSVRGRGGELFF; J: TRBJ2-2; size: NA; V: TRBV5-6; D: NA
DNA: TGCGCCAGCAGCTTGGAAAGGGGAGAGCCCCAGCATTTT; CDR3: CASSLERGEPQHF; J: TRBJ1-5; size: NA; V: TRBV5-1; D: NA
DNA: TGTGCCAGCAGTTTGGGCAACAACTATGGCTACACCTTC; CDR3: CASSLGNNYGYTF; J: TRBJ1-2; size: NA; V: TRBV12-3/TRBV12-4; D: NA